This T cell receptor (beta chain) was observed in a study of blood T cell repertoires in COVID-19. This table comes from immunoSEQ multiplex PCR, and its TCRdb copy is limited to in-frame clones, with some not included. The sample yields tens of thousands of clones, around 90% seen once. The CDR3 has 15 residues. The germline V gene has CDR1 SGHTA and CDR2 FQGNSA. V trimming: 5 bases; J trimming: 3 bases; junction bases outside the gene matches: 9. This rearrangement joins TRBV7-2 to TRBJ2-7; TRBD2 aligns across 8 bases. Sequencing input: peripheral blood. This receptor was identified in a human donor in a cohort sampled during active COVID-19. The CDR3 coding sequence is TGTGCCAGCAGCCCGACCCGGGGGGGGAGCTACGAGCAGTACTTC. Protein product: CASSPTRGGSYEQYF. Looking up the rest from reference TRBV7-2 and TRBJ2-7 gives the full variable domain: GAGVSQSPSNKVTEKGKDVELRCDPISGHTALYWYRQSLGQGLEFLIYFQGNSAPDKSGLPSDRFSAERTGGSVSTLTIQRTQQEDSAVYLCASSPTRGGSYEQYFGPGTRLTVT.